This T cell receptor beta chain appears in the sequencing data of a study of cytomegalovirus exposure and HLA in healthy donors. Background on the study: The 100 to 150 validation repertoires matched the roughly 670 first-cohort repertoires in platform, a later analysis reported.

The assay was immunoSEQ multiplex PCR, and TCRdb's table has in-frame clones only and misses some. The sample contains under 60,000 clones, just over 85% of which appear only once. Notes on this clone: What it binds is not known.

Study-wide points: A few of the chains that were CMV-associated were confirmed in vitro to be specific for CMV antigens. Associated with cytomegalovirus, according to the listing, were 150 to 200 TCR beta chains. Rare sequences made up most TCRs, while some public TCRs were found in many donors.

V trimming: 5 bases; J trimming: 3 bases; junction bases outside the gene matches: 8. This CDR3 comprises 17 residues. Germline lookup yields CDR1 MDHEN and CDR2 SYDVKM. This TCR came from a woman under 40 in good health and CMV-seronegative. The chain has TRBV28 and TRBJ2-1, with 12 nucleotides matching TRBD2. Sequencing was done on a sample of PBMCs. Written as DNA, the CDR3 is TGTGCCAGCAGTCCACCTAGCGGGAGGGCCCGCTACAATGAGCAGTTCTTC. This codes for CASSPPSGRARYNEQFF.